This T cell receptor (beta chain) originates from a study of blood T cell repertoires in COVID-19 (dated by TCRdb to 2020 to 2022). Regarding the research as a whole: Samples from collaborators originated in the United States, Italy and Spain and spanned both the acute and convalescent phases of COVID-19. The material from the prospective study consisted of cDNA or gDNA derived from T cells, B-cell-depleted T cells, or PBMCs. Deeply sampled blood TCRbeta repertoires from subjects exposed to, actively infected with, or recovered from COVID-19 were included in the dataset. A freely available public database, intended as a resource for researchers studying the immune response to SARS-CoV-2, is where the repertoires were released. Samples came from the ongoing ImmuneRACE study (first 160 participants) plus 1,254 subjects from 6 global collaborators. A de-identified subject ID, COVID-19 status, age in years and sex were almost always included in the sample metadata. Where available, HLA class I and class II types were taken from metadata supplied by the sample provider and were not determined by assay-based typing. Results the study describes overall, beyond this receptor: Clinical and demographic metadata were provided uncurated, with the amount varying by source and participant.

Comment on this clone: No cognate antigen has been identified for it. Nothing much larger sits one base from this clone, and base qualities are not available.

Collaborating institutions collected whole blood in K2EDTA tubes following their own protocols. Collaborator samples were shipped for TCRbeta analysis as frozen whole blood, isolated PBMCs, or DNA extracted from either sample type. The immunoSEQ Assay, a bias-controlled multiplex PCR, was used to amplify TCRbeta CDR3 regions from genomic DNA. Under the source paper's analysis protocol: Within the assay, amplification of reference gene primers was used to estimate how many nucleated cells each sample contained. To quantify the absolute abundance of each unique TCRbeta CDR3 rearrangement, sequence reads were collapsed and filtered. Productive Simpson clonality was computed per sample as the square root of Simpson's diversity index over productive rearrangements. TCRdb carries this immuneACCESS record with in-frame sequences only. Its versions omit some clonotypes, under half of them owing to an unresolved V gene in the studies checked, with the rest unexplained. The DNA was the basis for D and trimming; V, J and clone size are from that table. In this sample the table shows under 300,000 clones, around 82% of which occur a single time. The ten largest make up about 5.3% of the sample.

The CDR3 measures 15 amino acids from cysteine to phenylalanine. Kept here is only the CDR3 DNA, which spans 45 bases and is read in frame from base 1. V is cut by 5 bases and J by 0 bases, and the space between the germline ends is 10 bases. CDR1 and CDR2, looked up from the germline V gene, are MGHRA and YSYEKL. The receptor comes from a woman of 80 years or more with active or convalescent COVID-19. The sequencing sample was made of peripheral blood. The sequence joins TRBV4-1 to TRBJ2-2; the D region possibly corresponds to TRBD1 (5 bases align). For the CDR3, the sequence is CASSLGRANTGELFF. The bases are TGCGCCAGCAGCTTGGGGCGAGCGAACACCGGGGAGCTGTTTTTT.